The 13 T cell receptor beta chains below all came from one sample that was sequenced in a study of OX40 agonist ivuxolimab in advanced cancers. Assay used: immunoSEQ multiplex PCR; TCRdb lists only in-frame clones, some missing. The table lists 70,000 to 90,000 clones, about 85% of them singletons. The material sequenced was CD4+ or CD8+ T cells sorted from blood, taken in a trial of the OX40 agonist ivuxolimab. Receptors originate from an adult with an advanced solid tumor such as melanoma, head and neck, liver or kidney cancer.

The rearrangement joins TRBV5-8 to TRBJ1-4; D is ambiguous. Per the germline V gene, CDR1 is SGHTS and CDR2 is YDEGEE. The CDR3 covers 15 residues. Trimming left V 2 bases short and J 0 bases short, with 8 bases between. The CDR3 nucleotides read TGTGCCAGCAGCTTCCCCTGGGCAACTAATGAAAAACTGTTTTTT. Translation gives CASSFPWATNEKLFF. Together with reference TRBV5-8 and TRBJ1-4, the CDR3 gives the full variable domain: EAGVTQSPTHLIKTRGQQATLRCSPISGHTSVYWYQQALGLGLQFLLWYDEGEERNRGNFPPRFSGRQFPNYSSELNVNALELEDSALYLCASSFPWATNEKLFFGSGTQLSVL.

This clone was picked up one time. The CDR3 DNA reads as TGCGCCAGCAGCTTGGAGGGGCCGAATTCACCCCTCCACTTT. It codes for CASSLEGPNSPLHF. V and J are TRBV5-1 and TRBJ1-6; perhaps TRBD1 as D (5 bases). This CDR3 has 14 amino acids. V lost 0 bases, J lost 7 bases, and 8 bases lay in between. Germline V gene data show CDR1 as SGHRS and CDR2 as YFSETQ.

The chain joins TRBV5-6 to TRBJ2-5; D gene unclear. The CDR3 is made up of 13 amino acids. Trimming shortened V by 4 bases and J by 1 base, and 8 bases separated the two germline ends. Per the germline V gene, CDR1 is SGHDT and CDR2 is YYEEEE. The CDR3 spells CASSRASQETQYF. Here the CDR3 DNA reads TGTGCCAGCAGCAGGGCCTCCCAAGAGACCCAGTACTTC.

This clone occurred once. This sequence joins TRBV28 and TRBJ2-2, with 7 positions matching TRBD1. CDR1 is MDHEN, CDR2 SYDVKM, per germline. CDR3 length equals 15 residues. With V trimmed by 6 bases and J by 4 bases, 8 bases remained unmatched. CDR3 loop: CASSRQGLGTGELFF. The CDR3 DNA reads as TGTGCCAGCAGCCGACAGGGTTTGGGCACCGGGGAGCTGTTTTTT.

This chain joins TRBV11-2 and TRBJ2-1; 8 nucleotides line up with TRBD2. From germline, CDR1 is SGHAT and CDR2 FQNNGV. This CDR3 comprises 16 residues. J gave up 2 bases and V 1 base, and 4 bases lay outside the gene matches. Here the CDR3 reads CASSLVGGGTYNEQFF. The CDR3 DNA follows: TGTGCCAGCAGCTTAGTAGGCGGGGGGACCTACAATGAGCAGTTCTTC. The variable domain in full, completed from reference TRBV11-2 and TRBJ2-1, reads EAGVAQSPRYKIIEKRQSVAFWCNPISGHATLYWYQQILGQGPKLLIQFQNNGVVDDSQLPKDRFSAERLKGVDSTLKIQPAKLEDSAVYLCASSLVGGGTYNEQFFGPGTRLTVL.

V gene TRBV11-2 combines with J gene TRBJ1-3; possibly TRBD1 for D (5 bases). This CDR3 spans 14 amino acids. The V gene lost 5 bases and the J gene lost 2 bases, with 10 bases spanning the gap. Looked up from germline, CDR1 is SGHAT and CDR2 is FQNNGV. The CDR3 region is CASSPWGAGNTIYF. CDR3 nucleotides: TGTGCCAGCAGCCCCTGGGGGGCTGGAAACACCATATATTTT.

The rearrangement uses TRBV7-9 and TRBJ2-1; D unclear. CDR1 is SEHNR and CDR2 is FQNEAQ in the germline V gene (reference sequence). The CDR3 sequence is 17 residues long. V lost 5 bases, J lost 0 bases, and 17 bases lay in between. CDR3 residues: CASSGVAGESSYNEQFF. CDR3 coding DNA: TGTGCCAGCAGCGGGGTCGCTGGGGAAAGCTCCTACAATGAGCAGTTCTTC.

The chain joins TRBV6-5 to TRBJ1-1; D gene uncertain. CDR1 and CDR2 from the germline V gene are MNHEY and SVGAGI. The CDR3 length is 13 residues. Trimming removed 6 bases at V and 6 bases at J, with 14 bases between. The CDR3 spells CASRGPGAPEAFF. CDR3 DNA: TGTGCCAGCAGAGGGCCGGGCGCACCTGAAGCTTTCTTT.

The rearrangement links TRBV7-8 to TRBJ1-1; D is unresolved. The V and J ends lost 1 base and 8 bases respectively, with 5 bases between them. CDR1 is SGHVS, CDR2 FQNEAQ, per germline. The CDR3 runs to 11 residues. Here the CDR3 reads CASSLGKEAFF. In nucleotides, the CDR3 is TGTGCCAGCAGCTTAGGGAAGGAAGCTTTCTTT.

This clone was observed a single time. The chain employs TRBV5-1 and TRBJ2-5, with no clear D. The CDR3 totals 14 residues. Per the germline V gene, CDR1 is SGHRS and CDR2 is YFSETQ. Trimming shortened V by 3 bases and J by 1 base, and 10 bases separated the two germline ends. The CDR3 protein is CASSSMTSQETQYF. CDR3 nucleotide sequence: TGCGCCAGCAGCTCCATGACAAGCCAAGAGACCCAGTACTTC.

CDR3 in amino acids: CASSLGPGQETQYF. CDR3 sequence (DNA): TGTGCCAGCAGCTTGGGACCGGGCCAAGAGACCCAGTACTTC. The chain joins TRBV5-6 to TRBJ2-5; D gene uncertain. The CDR3 contains 14 residues. CDR1 is SGHDT, CDR2 YYEEEE, per germline. V was clipped by 0 bases and J by 1 base, with 7 bases between them.

V usage is TRBV23-1 and J usage is TRBJ2-5; D may be TRBD1 (6 bases). TRBV23-1 is noted as an ORF with a role that remains uncertain. The CDR3 covers 14 residues. V shed 3 bases and J shed 1 base, with 9 bases lying between them. The CDR3 DNA reads TGCGCCAGCAGTCAGCCGGACAGCCAAGAGACCCAGTACTTC. Its protein is CASSQPDSQETQYF.

J is TRBJ1-4 and V is TRBV4-3; D is undetermined. CDR1 is LGHNA and CDR2 is YSLEER in the germline V gene. The CDR3 loop spans 11 amino acids. V was shortened by 1 base and J by 8 bases, with 2 bases between the two germline ends. DNA for the CDR3: TGCGCCAGCAGCCAAGGGGAAAAACTGTTTTTT. It encodes CASSQGEKLFF.